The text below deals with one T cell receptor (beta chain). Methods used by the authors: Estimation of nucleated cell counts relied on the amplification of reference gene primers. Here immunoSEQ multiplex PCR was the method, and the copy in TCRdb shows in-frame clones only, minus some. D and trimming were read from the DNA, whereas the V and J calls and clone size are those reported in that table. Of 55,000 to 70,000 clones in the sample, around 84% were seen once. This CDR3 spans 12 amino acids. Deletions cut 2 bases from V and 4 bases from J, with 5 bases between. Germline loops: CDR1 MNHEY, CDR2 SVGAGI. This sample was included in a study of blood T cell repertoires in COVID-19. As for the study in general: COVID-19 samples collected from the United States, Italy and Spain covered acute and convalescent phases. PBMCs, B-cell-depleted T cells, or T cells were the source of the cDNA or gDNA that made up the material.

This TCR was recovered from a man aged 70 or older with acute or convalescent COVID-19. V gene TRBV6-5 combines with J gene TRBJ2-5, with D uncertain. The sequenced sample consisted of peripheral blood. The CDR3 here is CASSYPPETQYF. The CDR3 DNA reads TGTGCCAGCAGTTACCCTCCAGAGACCCAGTACTTC.